These 16 T cell receptor beta chains originate from one sample sequenced in a study of T-cell memory formation after mild COVID-19. TCRdb reprocessed the 5' RACE reads with MiXCR, giving one entry per CDR3 protein. There are approximately 490,000 distinct CDR3 sequences in the sample; roughly 21% occur only once, and 9.5% to 15% lies in the top ten. Sequenced: PBMCs or a T cell subset sorted from them (not recorded which). All receptors derive from an adult woman who had mild COVID-19 (a few samples of this study predate the infection). Cell type and time point are not known.

This clonotype was seen only a few times. V is TRBV9 and J is TRBJ2-1; 10 bases map to TRBD2. Germline CDR1 SGDLS, CDR2 YYNGEE. The CDR3 totals 16 residues. With 0 bases clipped from V and 7 bases from J, the junction kept 7 bases outside the gene matches. CDR3 nucleotides: TGTGCCAGCAGCGTAGCGCTAGCGGGAGAACAAAATGAGCAGTTCTTC. It is translated as CASSVALAGEQNEQFF. The full variable domain, rest sourced from reference TRBV9 and TRBJ2-1, is DSGVTQTPKHLITATGQRVTLRCSPRSGDLSVYWYQQSLDQGLQFLIQYYNGEERAKGNILERFSAQQFPDLHSELNLSSLELGDSALYFCASSVALAGEQNEQFFGPGTRLTVL.

The V and J genes are TRBV7-2 and TRBJ2-1; 8 bases agree with TRBD2. J gave up 6 bases and V 1 base, and 5 bases lay outside the gene matches. The CDR3 sequence is 15 residues long. Germline V gives CDR1 SGHTA, CDR2 FQGNSA. CDR3 in amino acids: CASSLGGGRFNEQFF. CDR3 coding DNA: TGTGCCAGCAGCTTAGGCGGGGGGCGGTTCAATGAGCAGTTCTTC.

This chain connects TRBV6-1 to TRBJ2-5; 8 bases agree with TRBD2. In germline, CDR1 is MNHNS, CDR2 SASEGT. This CDR3 is 16 amino acids long. J lost 7 bases, V lost 7 bases, and 17 bases had no gene match. In DNA, the CDR3 is TGTGCCAGCAACCCCGGAGTAGCGGGGCCCCGGGGGACCCAGTACTTC. Translation: CASNPGVAGPRGTQYF.

This clonotype was picked up a small number of times. The chain recombines TRBV24-1 with TRBJ2-3; 9 positions agree with TRBD1. The germline V gene encodes CDR1 KGHDR and CDR2 SFDVKD. V lost 4 bases and J lost 4; bases outside the gene matches: 8. The CDR3 runs 16 residues. The CDR3 reads CATSDPDRGRSDTQYF. The CDR3 nucleotides read TGTGCCACCAGTGACCCCGACAGGGGGAGGTCAGATACGCAGTATTTT.

This clonotype was detected only a few times. The chain carries TRBV3-1 and TRBJ2-7, with a tentative D call TRBD2 (6 bases). This CDR3 contains 14 residues. Germline values: CDR1 LGHDT, CDR2 YNNKEL (reference sequence). Trimming removed 4 bases from V and 0 bases from J, with 10 bases in between. CDR3 coding DNA: TGTGCCAGCAGCCCCTATAGCGGCTCCTACGAGCAGTACTTC. Translated: CASSPYSGSYEQYF.

In this sample, this clonotype turned up a few times. The V gene is TRBV4-2, the J gene TRBJ2-3; 8 nucleotides agree with TRBD2. Germline trimming cut 2 bases from V and 4 bases from J; bases unmatched to any gene: 5. CDR1 and CDR2 from the germline V gene are LGHNA and YNFKEQ. The CDR3 covers 15 residues. CDR3 region: CASSQLPGGADTQYF. In nucleotides, the CDR3 is TGTGCCAGCAGCCAATTACCCGGGGGGGCAGATACGCAGTATTTT.

The V and J genes are TRBV24-1 and TRBJ2-6; D gene uncertain. Germline lookup yields CDR1 KGHDR and CDR2 SFDVKD. Trimming pared 0 bases from V and 0 bases from J, leaving 8 bases between. CDR3 length: 17 amino acids. The CDR3: CATSDLPHNSGANVLTF. In DNA, the CDR3 is TGTGCCACCAGTGATTTGCCACATAACTCTGGGGCCAACGTCCTGACTTTC.

This clonotype appeared a few times. The V gene is TRBV5-1, the J gene TRBJ2-6; 8 bases map to TRBD1. The CDR3 runs 20 residues. V lost 2 bases to trimming and J lost 0 bases; unmatched junction nucleotides: 13. The germline V gene has CDR1 SGHRS and CDR2 YFSETQ. Here the CDR3 DNA reads TGCGCCAGCAGCTTAAAAAAAGCCGGACAGGGCGCCTCTGGGGCCAACGTCCTGACTTTC. As protein: CASSLKKAGQGASGANVLTF.

Only a few counts were recorded for this clonotype. J is TRBJ2-7 and V is TRBV20-1, with TRBD2 matching 7 bases. V lost 0 bases and J lost 6; bases outside the gene matches: 11. This CDR3 has 15 residues. Germline V gene lookup returns CDR1 DFQATT and CDR2 SNEGSKA (reference sequence). CDR3 coding DNA: TGCAGTGCTAGAGATCTGGCTAGCGGAGTTTCCGAGCAGTACTTC. Protein sequence: CSARDLASGVSEQYF.

This clonotype is a singleton in its sample. This chain connects TRBV23-1 to TRBJ2-1; D may be TRBD1 (5 bases). TRBV23-1 counts as an open reading frame of uncertain function. Between the trimmed V and J ends, which lost 3 bases and 7 bases, there was a span of 22 bases. The CDR3 contains 17 residues. The CDR3 DNA reads TGCGCCAGCAGTCATTCTCCGCTCCTCAGGGTTGGGAATGAGCAGTTCTTC. Translated, it gives CASSHSPLLRVGNEQFF.

The table lists this clonotype with a few counts. This chain links TRBV15 with TRBJ2-3; D perhaps matches TRBD2 (5 bases). V dropped 0 bases and J dropped 2 bases, with 12 bases sitting between them. CDR1 LNHNV and CDR2 YYDKDF come from the germline V gene (reference sequence). The CDR3 contains 16 residues. CDR3 amino acids: CATSRERAELTDTQYF. In DNA form, the CDR3 reads TGTGCCACCAGCAGAGAACGAGCGGAGCTCACAGATACGCAGTATTTT.

A word on this clonotype: The junction departs from germline at one end; a sequencing error may be responsible. The rearrangement joins TRBV12-3 or TRBV12-4 to TRBJ1-2; maybe TRBD1 (5 bases). There are 14 residues in the CDR3. DNA for the CDR3: TGTGCCAGCAGCTTAGGGGCAGGGAACTATGGCTACACCTTC. It encodes CASSLGAGNYGYTF.

The rearrangement uses TRBV5-1 and TRBJ2-1, with a possible D match to TRBD1 (6 bases). The CDR3 sequence is 15 residues long. Trimming left V 1 base short and J 5 bases short, with 13 bases between. CDR1 is SGHRS, CDR2 YFSETQ, per germline. CDR3 coding DNA: TGCGCCAGCAGCTTGTATGGGGGCCCGGACAATGAGCAGTTCTTC. Translation gives CASSLYGGPDNEQFF.

In this sample, this clonotype turned up a few times. The chain combines TRBV12-3 or TRBV12-4 with TRBJ2-7; the D gene is possibly TRBD1 (6 bases). The CDR3 is 14 residues long. V gave up 6 bases and J gave up 3 bases, with 15 bases separating them. Here the CDR3 reads CASSPGTSFYEQYF. CDR3 sequence (DNA): TGTGCCAGCAGCCCCGGGACATCTTTCTACGAGCAGTACTTC.

This chain connects TRBV12-3 or TRBV12-4 to TRBJ2-7, with TRBD2 matching over 7 bases. Unmatched junction bases numbered 6, after V lost 7 bases and J lost 6 bases. The CDR3 is made up of 12 amino acids. CDR3 amino acids: CASTRGVLEQYF. As DNA, the CDR3 is TGTGCCAGCACCCGGGGGGTTCTCGAGCAGTACTTC.

The chain joins TRBV19 to TRBJ2-1; D is possibly TRBD2 (6 bases). Per the germline V gene, CDR1 is LNHDA and CDR2 is SQIVND (reference sequence). The CDR3 has 13 amino acids. V lost 3 bases, J lost 8 bases, and 11 bases lay in between. In nucleotides, the CDR3 is TGTGCCAGTAGTATTCAGGGAGGCGATGAGCAGTTCTTC. Translated: CASSIQGGDEQFF.